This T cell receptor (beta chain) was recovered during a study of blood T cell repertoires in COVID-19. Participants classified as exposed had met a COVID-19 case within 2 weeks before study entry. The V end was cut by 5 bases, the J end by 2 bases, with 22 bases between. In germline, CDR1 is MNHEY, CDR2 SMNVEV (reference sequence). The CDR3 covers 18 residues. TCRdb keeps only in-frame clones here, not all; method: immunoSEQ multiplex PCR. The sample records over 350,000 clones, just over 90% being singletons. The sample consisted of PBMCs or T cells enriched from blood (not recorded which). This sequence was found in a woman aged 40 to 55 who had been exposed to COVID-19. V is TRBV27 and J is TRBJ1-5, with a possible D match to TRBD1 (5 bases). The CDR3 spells CASSPYPTGRVRNQPQHF. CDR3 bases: TGTGCCAGCAGTCCGTACCCAACAGGCCGGGTCCGCAATCAGCCCCAGCATTTT.